This note documents a single TCR beta chain sequence. This clonotype was detected ten times or more. The antigen this receptor binds is unknown. Per-base qualities were not stored, and no clone one base away is much larger. The germline V gene gives CDR1 as SGHRS and CDR2 as YFSETQ. Including the terminal cysteine and phenylalanine, the CDR3 comprises 14 residues. Only the CDR3 DNA stays, 42 bases, in frame from base 1. V drops 4 bases and J drops 6 bases, leaving 16 bases in between. Stable Graves' hyperthyroidism was defined as no progression to ophthalmopathy during 18 months of follow-up. Hyperthyroidism patients were aged 18 to 65 years and newly diagnosed, with disease duration of less than 2 months. The study excluded patients with uncontrolled infections, other autoimmune diseases, pregnancy or lactation. Diagnoses were based on clinical symptoms, serum thyroxine and TRAb, thyroid ultrasound and orbital computed tomography. Ficoll-Paque density gradient centrifugation was used to isolate PBMCs from about 10 ml of fresh peripheral blood. Trizol reagent was used to extract total RNA, and RNA quality was then checked on an Agilent 2100 Bioanalyzer.

Amplification of TCR beta CDR3 regions was carried out from RNA transcripts. A first-round RT-PCR of the TCR CDR3 used the HTBI primer set with the Qiagen OneStep RT-PCR kit. Libraries were constructed in a second round of multiplex PCR, after which size selection and purification were performed. Libraries were sequenced paired-end with 100 bp reads on an Illumina HiSeq2000. The authors' analysis ran thus. SOAPnuke was used to process the raw data, with reads discarded if the reads contained adapters or uncalled bases, had a mean Phred below 15, or lacked an exact constant-primer or identifier match. High-quality paired reads were merged with COPE v1.2.5, and unique nucleotide sequences were defined as clonotypes. MiTCR v1.1 was used to align clonotypes to the IMGT TRBV, TRBD and TRBJ reference segments. Only V-J combinations with frequency above 0.0001, covering roughly 99% of repertoires, were analysed. A TCS score was defined as the ratio between F50 (clonal expansion) and ExV (chaos), using BLOSUM62-based TCRdist between CDR3 peptides within each V-J. Welch's t-statistics and random forest reduced several hundred V-J features to 13, which were used in a naive Bayes classifier (R e1071). TCRdb passed the public sequencing reads through fastp at Q25 and MiXCR, retaining productive beta sequences. Rows are unified per CDR3 protein, each entry keeping the most common DNA and genes. None of the V and J calls come from the authors' own analysis; TCRdb made them. The table for this sample lists 600,000 to 650,000 distinct CDR3 sequences; about a sixth of them were counted only once. The ten largest make up around 4% of the sample.

This entry belongs to a study of T cells in Graves' hyperthyroidism and ophthalmopathy (dated by TCRdb to 2018 to 2020). Study-level background: Peripheral blood samples were taken at the time of initial diagnosis, prior to any treatment. The approximately 100 discovery patients were randomly divided into training and test sets at a 7:3 ratio. Following sampling, methimazole starting at 30 mg daily was given to hyperthyroidism patients, and high-dose intravenous methylprednisolone was given to ophthalmopathy patients. According to the paper, TCR Vbeta CDR3 sequencing was carried out on 135 peripheral blood samples, which came from about 45 ophthalmopathy, 80 or so hyperthyroidism and roughly 17 progressor patients. Prospective prediction of ophthalmopathy was tested in an independent validation cohort of 18 to 20 hyperthyroidism patients and 15 to 17 patients who later progressed to ophthalmopathy. In several Graves' hyperthyroidism patients, the study also compared T-cell repertoires from thyroid tissue with T-cell repertoires from blood. To identify TCR V-J signatures that set the groups apart, the researchers used a discovery cohort of about a hundred patients, made up of 43 with Graves' ophthalmopathy and some 56 with stable Graves' hyperthyroidism.

What the work shows at the level of the full study, not this receptor alone: During validation, the model predicted progression to ophthalmopathy a median of around 6 months ahead of onset, with just under 71% sensitivity and less than 85% specificity. Sample size was not statistically predetermined, and investigators were not blinded to group allocation. A model built on a 13 V-J signature distinguished ophthalmopathy from stable hyperthyroidism, reaching approximately 89% sensitivity and around 81% specificity in cross-validation and 80%/75% in testing. Blood samples also contained most of the expanded thyroid clonotypes (frequency above 0.001), which suggests that blood repertoires may reflect thyroid immune responses.

The receptor's source is a woman in her twenties or thirties with Graves' hyperthyroidism. Material: blood. Recombination joined TRBV5-1 with TRBJ1-2; TRBD1 is a possible D gene, resting on 6 matching bases. CDR3 reads: CASSRDRKGDGYTF. Here is the DNA: TGCGCCAGCAGCCGTGACAGGAAAGGGGATGGCTACACCTTC.